This T cell receptor beta chain was identified during a study of cytomegalovirus exposure and HLA in healthy donors. Notes on the study in general: Equally common other TCR beta chains were less clonally expanded than HLA-associated ones, a later analysis found.

The PCR ran on 60 Vbeta and 13 Jbeta primers. The data were produced by immunoSEQ multiplex PCR, yet TCRdb's version contains in-frame clones alone and is incomplete. The sample carries under 200,000 clones, around 73% recorded once. This clone has only a few counts. Its antigen remains unknown. The CDR3 spans 13 residues. From germline, CDR1 is KGHSH and CDR2 LQKENI. The V end was cut by 4 bases, the J end by 9 bases, with 13 bases between. The chain has TRBV18 and TRBJ2-1; D is uncertain. The receptor was derived from a man in his 60s in good health and CMV-seronegative. Source material: PBMCs. CDR3: CASSLDAAAEQFF. The CDR3 bases are TGTGCCAGCTCACTTGACGCGGCGGCTGAGCAGTTCTTC.